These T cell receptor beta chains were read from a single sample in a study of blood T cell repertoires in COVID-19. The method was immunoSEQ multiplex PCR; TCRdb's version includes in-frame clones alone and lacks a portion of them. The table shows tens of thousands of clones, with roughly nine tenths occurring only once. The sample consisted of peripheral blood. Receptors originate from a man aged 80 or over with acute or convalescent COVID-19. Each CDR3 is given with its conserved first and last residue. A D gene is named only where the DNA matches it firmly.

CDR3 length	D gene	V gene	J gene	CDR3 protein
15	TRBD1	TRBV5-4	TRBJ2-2	CASSWDRAATGELFF
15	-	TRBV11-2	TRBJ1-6	CASSPGWDYNSPLHF
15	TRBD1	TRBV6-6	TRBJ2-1	CASTPGTAEDIKWFF
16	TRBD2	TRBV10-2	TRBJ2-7	CASSATPLAGRSEQYF
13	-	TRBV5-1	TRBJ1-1	CASINVEGTEAFF
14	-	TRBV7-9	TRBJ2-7	CASSSPRTLDEQYF
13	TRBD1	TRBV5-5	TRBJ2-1	CASSSQTGLEQFF
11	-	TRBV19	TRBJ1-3	CASSVGNTIYF
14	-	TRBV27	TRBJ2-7	CASSLGHFLYEQYF
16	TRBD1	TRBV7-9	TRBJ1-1	CASSPTGGFRNTEAFF
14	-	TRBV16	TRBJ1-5	CASSQRAGPQPQHF
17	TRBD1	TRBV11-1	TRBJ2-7	CASSLAAPGQGNYEQYF
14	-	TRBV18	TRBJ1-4	CASSPLTGEGKLFF
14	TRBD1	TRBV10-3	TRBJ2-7	CAISPDREYHEQYF
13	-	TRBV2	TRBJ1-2	CASSGIPVGGYTF
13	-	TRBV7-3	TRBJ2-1	CASSLSRSNEQFF
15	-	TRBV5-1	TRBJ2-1	CATSGGGGSYNEQFF
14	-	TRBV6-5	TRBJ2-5	CASSLQPFGETQYF
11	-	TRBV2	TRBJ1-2	CASSEGLGYTF
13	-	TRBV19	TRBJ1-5	CASAVGSNQPQHF
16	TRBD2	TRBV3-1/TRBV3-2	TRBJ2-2	CASSHFGTSGTGELFF
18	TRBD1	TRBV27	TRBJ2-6	CASRPGTGVVAGANVLTF
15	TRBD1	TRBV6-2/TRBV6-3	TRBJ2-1	CASSLRDRVGDEQFF
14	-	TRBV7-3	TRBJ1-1	CASSLMGSGTEAFF
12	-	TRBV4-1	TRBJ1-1	CASSQTGTEAFF
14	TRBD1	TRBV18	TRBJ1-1	CASSPRGLSSEAFF
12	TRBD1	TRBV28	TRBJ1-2	CASSGTGVGYTF
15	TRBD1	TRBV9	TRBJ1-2	CASSPRGRWDYGYTF
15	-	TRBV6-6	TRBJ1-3	CASSPQAGDGNTIYF
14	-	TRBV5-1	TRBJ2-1	CASSLGGLYNEQFF
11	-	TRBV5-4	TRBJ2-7	CASSLASREYF
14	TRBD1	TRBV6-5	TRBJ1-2	CASRVQGINYGYTF
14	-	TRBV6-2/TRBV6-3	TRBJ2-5	CASSLRTLSRDQYF
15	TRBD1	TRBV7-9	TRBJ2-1	CASSLVTGAPDEQFF
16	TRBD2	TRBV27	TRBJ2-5	CASSPWRDGGGETQYF
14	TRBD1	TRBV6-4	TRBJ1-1	CASKGDRDNTEAFF
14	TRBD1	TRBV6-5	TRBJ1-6	CASRGDRANSPLHF
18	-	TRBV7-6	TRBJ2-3	CASSLKPPTELSTDTQYF
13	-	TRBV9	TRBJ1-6	CASSEGLSSPLHF
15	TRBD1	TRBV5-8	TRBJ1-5	CASNQRTGNNQPQHF
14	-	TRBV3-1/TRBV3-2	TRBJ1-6	CASSQFLRNSPLHF
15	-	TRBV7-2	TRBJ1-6	CASSPLLGYNSPLHF
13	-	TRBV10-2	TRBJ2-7	CASSSGTPSFRYF
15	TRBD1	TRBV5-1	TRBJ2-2	CASSWDRPNTGELFF
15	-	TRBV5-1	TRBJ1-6	CASSIQGVYNSPLHF
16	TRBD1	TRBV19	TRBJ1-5	CASYRAGTGAGQPQHF
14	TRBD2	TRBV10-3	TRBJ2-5	CAIGAGGPEETQYF
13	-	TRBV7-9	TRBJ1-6	CASSTGGDSPLHF
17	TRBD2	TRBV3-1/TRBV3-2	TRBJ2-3	CASSQERSGGARDTQYF